The entry below gives a single T cell receptor beta chain sequence along with its context. The data stem from a study of blood T cell repertoires in COVID-19. Overall study: Donors in the United States, Italy and Spain gave samples during acute or convalescent COVID-19. PBMCs, B-cell-depleted T cells, or T cells provided the cDNA or gDNA that made up the material.

The length of the CDR3 is 14 residues. The ends were cut back, 4 bases at V and 0 bases at J, with 7 bases in the middle. Germline loops: CDR1 SGHTA, CDR2 FQGNSA. As handled by the study authors: Estimated nucleated cell counts came from reference gene primer amplification. Sequencing used immunoSEQ multiplex PCR; TCRdb keeps in-frame clones, though not all of them. V and J calls and clone size are as listed in that table; D and trimming were resolved from the DNA. The repertoire includes about 230,000 clones, 80% to 85% of them detected once, and 27% sits in the top ten. The receptor was derived from a man aged 35-49 years with acute or convalescent COVID-19. The chain joins TRBV7-2 to TRBJ1-3; D uncertain. The sequencing sample was made of peripheral blood. CDR3 residues: CASSSGYSGNTIYF. The DNA of the CDR3 is TGTGCCAGCAGCTCAGGATACTCTGGAAACACCATATATTTT.